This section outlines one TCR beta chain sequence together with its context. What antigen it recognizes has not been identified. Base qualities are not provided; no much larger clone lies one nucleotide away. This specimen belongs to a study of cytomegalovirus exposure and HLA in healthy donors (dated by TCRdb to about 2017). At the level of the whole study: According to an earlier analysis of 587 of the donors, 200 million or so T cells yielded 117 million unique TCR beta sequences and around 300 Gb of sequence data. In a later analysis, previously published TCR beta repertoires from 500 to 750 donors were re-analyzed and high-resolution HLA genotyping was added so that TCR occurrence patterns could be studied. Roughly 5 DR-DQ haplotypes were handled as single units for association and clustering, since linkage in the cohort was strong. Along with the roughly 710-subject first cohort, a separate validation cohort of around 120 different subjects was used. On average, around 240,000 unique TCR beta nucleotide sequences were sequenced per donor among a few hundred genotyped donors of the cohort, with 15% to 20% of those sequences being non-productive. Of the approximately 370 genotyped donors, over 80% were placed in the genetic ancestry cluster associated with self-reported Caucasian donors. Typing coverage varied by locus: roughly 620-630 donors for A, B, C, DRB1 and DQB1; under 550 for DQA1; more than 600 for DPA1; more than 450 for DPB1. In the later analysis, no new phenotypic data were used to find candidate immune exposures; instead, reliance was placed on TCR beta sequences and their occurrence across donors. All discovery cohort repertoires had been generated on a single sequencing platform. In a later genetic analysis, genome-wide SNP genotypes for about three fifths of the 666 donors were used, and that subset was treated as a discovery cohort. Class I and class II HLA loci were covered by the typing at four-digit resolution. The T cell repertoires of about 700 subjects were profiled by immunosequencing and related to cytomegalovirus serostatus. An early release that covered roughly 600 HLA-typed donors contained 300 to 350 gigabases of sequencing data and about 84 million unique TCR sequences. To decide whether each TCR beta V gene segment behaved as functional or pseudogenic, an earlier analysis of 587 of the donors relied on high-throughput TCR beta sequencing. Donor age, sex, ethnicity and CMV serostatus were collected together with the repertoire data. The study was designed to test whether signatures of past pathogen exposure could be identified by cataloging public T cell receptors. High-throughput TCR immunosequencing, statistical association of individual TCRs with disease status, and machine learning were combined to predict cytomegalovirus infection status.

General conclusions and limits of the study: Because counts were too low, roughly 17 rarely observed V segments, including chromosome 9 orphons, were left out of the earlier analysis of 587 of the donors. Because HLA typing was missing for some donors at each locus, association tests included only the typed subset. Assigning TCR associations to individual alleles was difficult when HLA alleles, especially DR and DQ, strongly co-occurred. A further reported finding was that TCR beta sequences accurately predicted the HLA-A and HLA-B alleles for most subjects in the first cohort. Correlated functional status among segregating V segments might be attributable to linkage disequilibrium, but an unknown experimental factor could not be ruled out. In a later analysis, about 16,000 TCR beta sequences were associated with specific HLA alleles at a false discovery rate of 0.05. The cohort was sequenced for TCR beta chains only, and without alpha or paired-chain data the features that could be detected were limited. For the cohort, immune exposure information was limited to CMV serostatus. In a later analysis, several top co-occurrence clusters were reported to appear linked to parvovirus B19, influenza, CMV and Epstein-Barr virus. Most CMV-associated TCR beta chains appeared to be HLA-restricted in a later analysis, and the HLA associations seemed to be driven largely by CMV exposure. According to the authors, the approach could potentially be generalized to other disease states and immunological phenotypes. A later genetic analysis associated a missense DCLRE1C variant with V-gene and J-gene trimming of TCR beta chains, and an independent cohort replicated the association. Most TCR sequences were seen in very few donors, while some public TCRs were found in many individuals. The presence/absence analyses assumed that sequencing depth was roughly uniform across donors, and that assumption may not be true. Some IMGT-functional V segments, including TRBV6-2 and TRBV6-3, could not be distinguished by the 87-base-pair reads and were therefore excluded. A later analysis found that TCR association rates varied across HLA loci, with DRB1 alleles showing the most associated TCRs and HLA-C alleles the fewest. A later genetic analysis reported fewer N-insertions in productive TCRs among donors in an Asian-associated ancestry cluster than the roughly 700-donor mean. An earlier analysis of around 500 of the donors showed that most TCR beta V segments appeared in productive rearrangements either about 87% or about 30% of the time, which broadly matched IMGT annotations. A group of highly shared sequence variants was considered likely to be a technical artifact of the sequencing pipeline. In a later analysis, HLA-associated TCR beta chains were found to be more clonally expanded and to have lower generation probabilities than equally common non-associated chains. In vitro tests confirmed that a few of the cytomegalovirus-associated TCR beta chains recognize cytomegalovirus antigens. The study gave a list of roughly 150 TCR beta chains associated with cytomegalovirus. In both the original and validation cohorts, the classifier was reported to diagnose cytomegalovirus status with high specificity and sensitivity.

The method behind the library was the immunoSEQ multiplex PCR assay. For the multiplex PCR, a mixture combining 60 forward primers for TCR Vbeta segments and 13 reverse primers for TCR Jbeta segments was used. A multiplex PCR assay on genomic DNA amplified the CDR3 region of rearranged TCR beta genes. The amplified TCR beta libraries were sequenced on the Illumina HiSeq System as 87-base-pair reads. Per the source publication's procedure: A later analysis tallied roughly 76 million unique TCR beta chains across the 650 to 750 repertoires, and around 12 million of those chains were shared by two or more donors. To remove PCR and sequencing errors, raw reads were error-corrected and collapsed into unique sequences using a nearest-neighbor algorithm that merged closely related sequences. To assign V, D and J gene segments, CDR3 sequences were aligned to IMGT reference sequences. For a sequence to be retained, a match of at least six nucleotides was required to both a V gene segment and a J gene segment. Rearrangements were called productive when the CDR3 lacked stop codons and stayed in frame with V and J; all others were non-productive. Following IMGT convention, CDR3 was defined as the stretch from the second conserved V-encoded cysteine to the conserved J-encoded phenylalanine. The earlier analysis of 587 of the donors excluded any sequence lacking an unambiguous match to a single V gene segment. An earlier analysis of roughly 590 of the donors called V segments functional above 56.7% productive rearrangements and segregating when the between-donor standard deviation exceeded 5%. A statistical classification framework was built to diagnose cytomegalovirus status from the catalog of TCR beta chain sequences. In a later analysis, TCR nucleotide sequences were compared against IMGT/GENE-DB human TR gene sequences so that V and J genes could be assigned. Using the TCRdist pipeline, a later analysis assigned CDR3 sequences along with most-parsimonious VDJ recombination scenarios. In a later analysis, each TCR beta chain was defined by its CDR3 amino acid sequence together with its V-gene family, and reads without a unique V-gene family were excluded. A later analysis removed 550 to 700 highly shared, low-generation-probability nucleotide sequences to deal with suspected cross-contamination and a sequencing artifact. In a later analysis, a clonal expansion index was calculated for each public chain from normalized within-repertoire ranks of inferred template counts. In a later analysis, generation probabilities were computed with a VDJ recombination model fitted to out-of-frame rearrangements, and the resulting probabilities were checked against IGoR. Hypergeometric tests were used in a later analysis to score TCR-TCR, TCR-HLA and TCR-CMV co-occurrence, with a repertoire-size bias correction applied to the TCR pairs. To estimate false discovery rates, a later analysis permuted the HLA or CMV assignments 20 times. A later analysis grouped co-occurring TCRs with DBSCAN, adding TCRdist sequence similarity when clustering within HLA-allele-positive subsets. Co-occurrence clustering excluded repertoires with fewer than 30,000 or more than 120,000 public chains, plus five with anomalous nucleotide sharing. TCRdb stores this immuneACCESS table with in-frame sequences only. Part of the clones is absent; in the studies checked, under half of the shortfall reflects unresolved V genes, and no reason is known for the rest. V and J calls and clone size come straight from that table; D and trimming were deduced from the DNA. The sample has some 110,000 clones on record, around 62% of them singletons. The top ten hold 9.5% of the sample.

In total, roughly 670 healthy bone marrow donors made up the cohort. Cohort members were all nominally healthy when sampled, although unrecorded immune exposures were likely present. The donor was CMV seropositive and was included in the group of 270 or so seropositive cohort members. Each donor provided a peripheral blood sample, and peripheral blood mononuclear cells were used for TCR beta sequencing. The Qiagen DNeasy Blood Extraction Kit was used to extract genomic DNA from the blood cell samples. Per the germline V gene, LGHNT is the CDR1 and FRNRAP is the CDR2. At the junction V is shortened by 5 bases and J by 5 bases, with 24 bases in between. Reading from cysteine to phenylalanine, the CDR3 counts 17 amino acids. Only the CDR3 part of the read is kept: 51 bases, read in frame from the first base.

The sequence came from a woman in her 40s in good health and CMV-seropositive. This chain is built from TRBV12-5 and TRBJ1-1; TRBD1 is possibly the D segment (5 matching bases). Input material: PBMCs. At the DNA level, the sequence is TGTGCTAGTGGTACCTCATTTCTCGGGGGTTTGGTAACTGAAGCTTTCTTT. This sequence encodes CASGTSFLGGLVTEAFF. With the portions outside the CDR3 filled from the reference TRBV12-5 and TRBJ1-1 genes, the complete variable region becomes DARVTQTPRHKVTEMGQEVTMRCQPILGHNTVFWYRQTMMQGLELLAYFRNRAPLDDSGMPKDRFSAEMPDATLATLKIQPSEPRDSAVYFCASGTSFLGGLVTEAFFGQGTRLTVV.